These T cell receptor beta chains were read from a single sample in a study of blood T cell repertoires in COVID-19. Measured with immunoSEQ multiplex PCR; TCRdb has only the in-frame clones, and not every one. This sample carries about 70,000 clones, 80% to 90% of them seen once, and the ten largest clones take roughly 5.6%. Sequencing was performed on peripheral blood. These receptors were obtained from a man in his fifties with active COVID-19. CDR3s include the opening cysteine and the closing phenylalanine or tryptophan. The D gene is left open where the match is weak. The listing skips clone size in some rows; elsewhere it reads once, few, many or a size class.

TRBD2 | . | TRBJ2-4 | TRBV4-1 | CASRGLALFGSIQYF | TGCGCCAGCAGGGGACTAGCGTTATTCGGTAGCATTCAGTACTTC
TRBD2 | . | TRBJ2-7 | TRBV9 | CASSVGSGRGYEQYF | TGTGCCAGCAGCGTCGGTAGCGGGAGAGGCTACGAGCAGTACTTC
TRBD2 | . | TRBJ2-1 | TRBV7-2 | CASSGPGTSVNNEQFF | TGTGCCAGCAGCGGACCTGGGACTAGCGTCAACAATGAGCAGTTCTTC
. | . | TRBJ1-3 | TRBV9 | CASTQGRSSGNTIYF | TGTGCCAGCACTCAGGGCAGGAGCTCTGGAAACACCATATATTTT
TRBD1 | . | TRBJ1-1 | TRBV28 | CASSSTGDSTEAFF | TGTGCCAGCAGCTCTACAGGGGACAGCACTGAAGCTTTCTTT
. | . | TRBJ1-2 | TRBV28 | CASSLQGPMFNYGYTF | TGTGCCAGCAGTTTACAGGGTCCCATGTTTAACTATGGCTACACCTTC
. | . | TRBJ1-1 | TRBV2 | CASRGGRTMNTEAFF | TGTGCCAGCAGGGGGGGGCGGACTATGAACACTGAAGCTTTCTTT
TRBD2 | few | TRBJ2-7 | TRBV4-1 | CASSPAGSGGSLGQYF | TGCGCCAGCAGCCCTGCCGGGTCGGGAGGCAGTCTCGGGCAGTACTTC
TRBD1 | . | TRBJ2-5 | TRBV28 | CASSQGDQETQYF | TGTGCCAGCAGTCAGGGGGATCAAGAGACCCAGTACTTC
. | . | TRBJ1-5 | TRBV11-2 | CASSFGQSNQPQHF | TGTGCCAGCAGCTTCGGACAGAGCAATCAGCCCCAGCATTTT
TRBD1 | . | TRBJ1-2 | TRBV4-3 | CASSERGTGENYGYTF | TGCGCCAGCAGCGAGAGGGGGACAGGCGAGAACTATGGCTACACCTTC
. | . | TRBJ1-1 | TRBV27 | CANPYHGQRAFF | TGTGCCAACCCCTATCATGGGCAACGAGCTTTCTTT
TRBD1 | once | TRBJ1-6 | TRBV18 | CASSRMTGDNSPLHF | TGTGCCAGCTCACGCATGACAGGGGATAATTCACCCCTCCACTTT
. | few | TRBJ2-2 | TRBV7-8 | CASSWNGDTGELFF | TGTGCCAGCAGCTGGAACGGGGACACCGGGGAGCTGTTTTTT
. | . | TRBJ2-1 | TRBV7-9 | CASSSGTKKVDEQFF | TGTGCCAGCAGCTCCGGGACAAAGAAGGTCGATGAGCAGTTCTTC
TRBD1 | . | TRBJ2-5 | TRBV4-1 | CASSQGPGQGEAYETQYF | TGCGCCAGCAGCCAAGGTCCGGGACAGGGGGAGGCATATGAGACCCAGTACTTC
. | . | TRBJ2-3 | TRBV10-1 | CASSAGVGDTQYF | TGCGCCAGCAGTGCAGGGGTAGGGGATACGCAGTATTTT
. | . | TRBJ1-2 | TRBV5-5 | CASSLNPGANYGYTF | TGTGCCAGCAGCTTGAATCCAGGGGCTAACTATGGCTACACCTTC
TRBD1 | . | TRBJ2-7 | TRBV5-1 | CASSPGQGMVRGPEQYF | TGCGCCAGCAGCCCCGGACAGGGAATGGTGCGTGGACCCGAGCAGTACTTC
. | . | TRBJ1-1 | TRBV20-1 | CSASSPGNTEAFF | TGCAGTGCTAGTTCCCCAGGGAACACTGAAGCTTTCTTT
. | . | TRBJ1-5 | TRBV5-8 | CASSLGGGGAGQPQHF | TGTGCCAGCAGCTTGGGTGGGGGAGGCGCCGGTCAGCCCCAGCATTTT
. | . | TRBJ1-2 | TRBV19 | CASRPTVAYYGYTF | TGTGCCAGTAGACCGACAGTGGCCTACTATGGCTACACCTTC
. | . | TRBJ2-7 | TRBV4-3 | CASSHPGVGEQYF | TGCGCCAGCAGCCACCCGGGGGTGGGGGAGCAGTACTTC
. | . | TRBJ1-2 | TRBV10-2 | CASSDGTGPNYGYTF | TGCGCCAGCAGTGATGGTACAGGACCTAACTATGGCTACACCTTC
. | . | TRBJ2-7 | TRBV27 | CASSLSTGGYEQYF | TGTGCCAGCAGTTTATCAACCGGGGGATACGAGCAGTACTTC
. | once | TRBJ1-6 | TRBV6-5 | CASSYSTRGYNSPLHF | TGTGCCAGCAGTTACAGCACCAGGGGTTATAATTCACCCCTCCACTTT
. | once | TRBJ1-2 | TRBV11-3 | CASSPQGFNYGYTF | TGTGCCAGCAGCCCCCAGGGATTCAACTATGGCTACACCTTC
TRBD1 | . | TRBJ2-2 | TRBV24-1 | CATSDPGTGVTGELFF | TGTGCCACCAGTGATCCCGGGACAGGTGTCACCGGGGAGCTGTTTTTT
TRBD2 | . | TRBJ2-7 | TRBV6-5 | CATTLLLAGGNEQYF | TGTGCCACCACCCTCCTACTGGCGGGGGGCAACGAGCAGTACTTC
. | . | TRBJ2-7 | TRBV6-5 | CASSYSDKTYEQYF | TGTGCCAGCAGTTACTCGGACAAAACCTACGAGCAGTACTTC
. | once | TRBJ2-7 | TRBV18 | CASSPQEDSLNYYEQYF | TGTGCCAGCTCACCACAGGAGGACTCGCTGAATTACTACGAGCAGTACTTC
TRBD2 | . | TRBJ2-3 | TRBV7-9 | CASSLISGSGDTQYF | TGTGCCAGCAGCCTTATCAGCGGGAGTGGAGATACGCAGTATTTT
. | once | TRBJ2-1 | TRBV7-8 | CASSLGLGATEQFF | TGTGCCAGCAGCTTAGGACTAGGGGCAACTGAGCAGTTCTTC
. | . | TRBJ2-1 | TRBV4-1 | CASSLWERAANEQFF | TGCGCCAGCAGCCTCTGGGAGCGGGCGGCCAATGAGCAGTTCTTC
. | . | TRBJ2-1 | TRBV4-2 | CASRLTLTAPEQFF | TGTGCCAGCAGACTAACCCTCACTGCACCCGAGCAGTTCTTC
TRBD1 | . | TRBJ2-7 | TRBV4-1 | CASSQVDRGPYEQYF | TGCGCCAGCAGCCAGGTCGACAGGGGGCCGTACGAGCAGTACTTC
. | large | TRBJ2-2 | TRBV18 | CASSPTGNTGELFF | TGTGCCAGCTCCCCAACGGGGAACACCGGGGAGCTGTTTTTT
TRBD2 | once | TRBJ2-1 | TRBV4-3 | CASSQDTSGYNEQFF | TGCGCCAGCAGCCAAGACACTAGCGGTTACAATGAGCAGTTCTTC
. | . | TRBJ2-7 | TRBV28 | CASRPTGRYEQYF | TGTGCCAGCAGACCTACAGGGAGATACGAGCAGTACTTC